The rows below give T cell receptor beta chains drawn from one sample of a study of T cell repertoires in cytomegalovirus infection. TCRdb re-called the reads through MiXCR, storing one row per CDR3 protein. The data contain almost 550,000 distinct CDR3 sequences, 16% of them seen just once; the ten biggest clones take up 20% to 30%. The sequenced sample was CD8+ T cells from PBMCs. The receptors come from a human donor in good health (CMV status not recorded). Some clones in this sample may be carry-over from other donors' samples. The CDR3 runs from the conserved cysteine through the conserved F or W.

j_call v_call cdr3_aa
TRBJ1-6 TRBV9 CASSPEGGTPLHF
TRBJ2-1 TRBV28 CASSLESSGPLYNEQFF
TRBJ2-3 TRBV4-2 CASSQAWGQSTDTQYF
TRBJ2-4 TRBV5-6 CASSLLIKNIQYF
TRBJ1-1 TRBV9 CASSVAKRSTESFF
TRBJ1-4 TRBV5-4 CASRSGSTNEKLFF
TRBJ1-1 TRBV29-1 CSVGGGAEAFF
TRBJ2-3 TRBV7-9 CASSSRDTSTDTQYF
TRBJ2-1 TRBV6-1 CASSETRDRVDNEQFF
TRBJ2-2 TRBV5-6 CASSLYPGGITGELFF
TRBJ1-2 TRBV5-1 CASSSPYGYTF
TRBJ2-7 TRBV20-1 CSARLGTSGYEQYF
TRBJ2-7 TRBV2 CASSEIGGRAGYEQYF
TRBJ1-4 TRBV20-1 CSAFSSRLIGEKLFF
TRBJ1-5 TRBV9 CASSATVSNQPQHF
TRBJ2-3 TRBV7-8 CASSLSPPSTDTQYF
TRBJ1-5 TRBV19 CASSMGEGYQPQHF
TRBJ2-2 TRBV27 CASSIKVAGELFF